This TCR beta chain stems from a study of blood T cell repertoires in COVID-19. Study as a whole: Spain, Italy and the United States supplied samples that represented acute and convalescent COVID-19. PBMCs, B-cell-depleted T cells, or T cells were the source of the cDNA or gDNA that made up the material.

Original handling: Amplification with reference gene primers provided the estimates of nucleated cell counts. Profiled with immunoSEQ multiplex PCR; TCRdb holds only in-frame clones, not every one. The V and J calls and clone size were taken over from that table, and D and trimming were inferred from the DNA. The sample records over 80,000 clones, 85% to 95% being singletons. This clone showed up just once. The CDR3 runs 17 residues. Germline CDR1 reads MNHEY; CDR2 reads SMNVEV (reference sequence). The V and J ends lost 4 bases and 5 bases, in that order; junction bases with no gene match: 13. This clonotype was sampled from a man aged 55 to 69 with acute or convalescent COVID-19. The material sequenced was peripheral blood. The chain joins TRBV27 to TRBJ2-5, with 10 bases aligning to TRBD2. The CDR3 sequence: CASSSFGLAGDGETQYF. The CDR3 nucleotides read TGTGCCAGCAGTTCTTTTGGGCTAGCGGGAGACGGGGAGACCCAGTACTTC.